The 14 T cell receptor beta chains listed next were all sequenced from one sample in a study of beta chain features in type 1 diabetes. Every isolated RNA sample was fully reverse transcribed, so sequencing captured expressed TCRB transcripts. This table comes from immunoSEQ multiplex PCR, and its TCRdb copy is limited to in-frame clones, with some not included. The table includes 850,000 to 900,000 clones, 15% to 20% detected once. Material for sequencing was naive CD4+ T cells from blood. These receptors originate from a young woman in good health.

The rearrangement uses TRBV13 and TRBJ2-7, with TRBD1 as a possible D gene (5 bases). Per germline, CDR1 PRHDT and CDR2 FYEKMQ (reference sequence). V shed 2 bases and J shed 4 bases, with 15 bases lying between them. This CDR3 region has 15 residues. This CDR3 is CASSLRSGIGYEQYF. CDR3 in DNA: TGTGCCAGCAGCTTACGTTCAGGGATCGGGTACGAGCAGTACTTC.

This chain joins TRBV10-3 and TRBJ1-3; unclear D gene. This CDR3 has 15 amino acids. Germline CDR1 and CDR2: ENHRY and SYGVKD. Trimming cost V 2 bases and J 0 bases, with 8 bases left between them. This chain's CDR3 is CAISENRGSGNTIYF. The CDR3 DNA reads TGTGCCATCAGTGAGAACAGAGGCTCTGGAAACACCATATATTTT.

This chain joins TRBV5-4 and TRBJ1-1, with D perhaps TRBD1 (5 bases). Germline CDR1 reads SGHNT; CDR2 reads YYREEE (reference sequence). The CDR3 is 13 residues long. Trimming removed 3 bases from V and 1 base from J, with 7 bases in between. Written as DNA, the CDR3 is TGTGCCAGCAGCTCCGGGACGAACACTGAAGCTTTCTTT. Translating gives CASSSGTNTEAFF.

The sample holds a few counts of this clone. This chain links TRBV5-1 with TRBJ2-5; 7 bases are a match to TRBD1. There are 15 residues in the CDR3. Germline assignment: CDR1 SGHRS and CDR2 YFSETQ. Trimming at V came to 1 base and at J to 1 base, leaving 4 bases not matched to a gene. This CDR3 is CASSLMGQIQETQYF. The DNA of the CDR3 is TGCGCCAGCAGCTTGATGGGACAGATCCAAGAGACCCAGTACTTC. Filled out from reference TRBV5-1 and TRBJ2-5, the complete variable domain reads KAGVTQTPRYLIKTRGQQVTLSCSPISGHRSVSWYQQTPGQGLQFLFEYFSETQRNKGNFPGRFSGRQFSNSRSEMNVSTLELGDSALYLCASSLMGQIQETQYFGPGTRLLVL.

This clone came up a few times. J is TRBJ1-2 and V is TRBV25-1, with a possible D match to TRBD1 (5 bases). The V end lost 5 bases, the J end lost 2 bases, and 9 bases lay between the germline ends. This CDR3 comprises 13 residues. Germline loops: CDR1 MGHDK, CDR2 SYGVNS. The chain's CDR3 is CASSMGTNYGYTF. DNA for the CDR3: TGTGCCAGCAGTATGGGGACCAACTATGGCTACACCTTC.

This rearrangement joins TRBV18 to TRBJ2-3; perhaps TRBD2 as D (5 bases). V was clipped by 3 bases and J by 0 bases, with 10 bases between them. The germline V gene has CDR1 KGHSH and CDR2 LQKENI. The CDR3 runs to 15 residues. The CDR3 region has the DNA TGTGCCAGCTCACCTAGGGAGAGGAGCACAGATACGCAGTATTTT. It is translated as CASSPRERSTDTQYF.

This clone was detected a few times. The rearrangement uses TRBV7-9 and TRBJ1-2, with D tentatively TRBD1 (5 bases). Deletions cut 4 bases from V and 8 bases from J, with 23 bases between. This CDR3 is 16 amino acids long. The germline V gene encodes CDR1 SEHNR and CDR2 FQNEAQ (reference sequence). The CDR3, as DNA: TGTGCCAGCAGCTCGGGACCGGCGGATCTGGGAGGAGGCTACACCTTC. This sequence encodes CASSSGPADLGGGYTF.

This chain links TRBV2 with TRBJ2-1, with D maybe TRBD1 (5 bases). This CDR3 spans 12 amino acids. Per the germline V gene, CDR1 is SNHLY and CDR2 is FYNNEI. V lost 6 bases and J 4 bases, leaving 7 bases between the germline ends. The CDR3 here is CASRGPYNEQFF. In nucleotides, the CDR3 is TGTGCCAGCAGGGGGCCGTACAATGAGCAGTTCTTC.

This chain links TRBV7-2 with TRBJ2-1, with 7 bases lining up with TRBD1. V was pared by 3 bases and J by 8 bases, with 10 bases of the junction left unmatched. CDR3 size: 15 residues. Germline V gives CDR1 SGHTA, CDR2 FQGNSA. The CDR3 nucleotides are TGTGCCAGCAGCTTCGACATGCGACAGGGCTATGAGCAGTTCTTC. Its translation is CASSFDMRQGYEQFF.

This sequence joins TRBV19 and TRBJ1-4; D gene ambiguous. With 5 bases removed from V and 5 bases from J, the gap between germline ends came to 9 bases. The CDR3 totals 13 residues. Germline lookup yields CDR1 LNHDA and CDR2 SQIVND (reference sequence). CDR3 DNA sequence: TGTGCCAGTAGTTGGCAAGAAAATGAAAAACTGTTTTTT. Residues: CASSWQENEKLFF.

The V and J genes are TRBV9 and TRBJ2-1, with 9 bases aligning to TRBD2. The V gene's germline CDR1 is SGDLS and CDR2 YYNGEE. The ends lost 4 bases at V and 10 bases at J; junction bases unmatched: 12. This CDR3 spans 15 amino acids. In DNA, the CDR3 is TGTGCCAGCAGCTCCCCCGGGCTAGCGGGAAGGGAGCAGTTCTTC. Residues: CASSSPGLAGREQFF.

This clone was counted only a few times. The gene calls are TRBV6-5 and TRBJ2-7; 9 bases map to TRBD2. CDR1 and CDR2 from the germline V gene are MNHEY and SVGAGI. The length of the CDR3 is 14 residues. The trim removed 6 bases at V and 1 base at J, leaving 4 bases unmatched. The CDR3 loop reads CASRRAGGSYEQYF. DNA for the CDR3: TGTGCCAGCAGGCGGGCGGGAGGGTCCTACGAGCAGTACTTC.

This sequence joins TRBV5-1 and TRBJ2-2; 7 bases are a match to TRBD2. This CDR3 is 15 amino acids long. Germline CDR1 reads SGHRS; CDR2 reads YFSETQ. Losses at the gene ends were 0 bases for V and 8 bases for J; bases not matched to a gene: 7. CDR3 bases: TGCGCCAGCAGCTTGGTGGCGGGAGTTAATGGGGAGCTGTTTTTT. This sequence encodes CASSLVAGVNGELFF.

To note about this clone: Other DNA variants within this sample encode the same CDR3. This chain uses TRBV18 with TRBJ2-1; 10 nucleotides line up with TRBD2. The germline V gene encodes CDR1 KGHSH and CDR2 LQKENI. The CDR3 extends over 14 amino acids. V lost 3 bases to trimming and J lost 5 bases; unmatched junction nucleotides: 1. Here the CDR3 DNA reads TGTGCCAGCTCACCCCTAGCGGGAGACAATGAGCAGTTCTTC. Translating it yields CASSPLAGDNEQFF.